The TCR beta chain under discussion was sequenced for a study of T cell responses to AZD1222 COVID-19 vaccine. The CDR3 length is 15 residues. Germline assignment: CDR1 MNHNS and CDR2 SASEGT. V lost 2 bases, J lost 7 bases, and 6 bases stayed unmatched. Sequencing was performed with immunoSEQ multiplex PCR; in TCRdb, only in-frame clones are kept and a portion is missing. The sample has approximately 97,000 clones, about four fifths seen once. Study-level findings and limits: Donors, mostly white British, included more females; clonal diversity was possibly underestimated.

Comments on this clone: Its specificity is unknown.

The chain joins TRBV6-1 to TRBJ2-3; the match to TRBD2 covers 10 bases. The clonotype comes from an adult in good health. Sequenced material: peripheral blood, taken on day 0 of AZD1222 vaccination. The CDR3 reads CASSENLAGAHTQYF. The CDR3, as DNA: TGTGCCAGCAGTGAAAACCTAGCGGGGGCACATACGCAGTATTTT.